These 26 T cell receptor beta chains came from one sample sequenced in a study of blood T cell repertoires in COVID-19. Assay used: immunoSEQ multiplex PCR; TCRdb lists only in-frame clones, some missing. This table holds around 340,000 clones, around nine tenths found once. Source material: PBMCs or T cells enriched from blood (not recorded which). The receptors originated from a woman between 25 and 40 years old who had been exposed to COVID-19.

The chain couples TRBV5-1 to TRBJ1-2; possible D gene TRBD1, 6 bases. CDR3 length: 14 amino acids. Germline CDR1 and CDR2: SGHRS and YFSETQ. Deletions cut 4 bases from V and 7 bases from J, with 17 bases between. CDR3 sequence: CASSPPIVQGGYTF. CDR3 DNA: TGCGCCAGCAGCCCTCCGATAGTACAGGGTGGCTACACCTTC.

This clone showed up just a few times. The same CDR3 is also encoded by other DNA sequences in this sample. The chain couples TRBV28 to TRBJ2-6, with D maybe TRBD1 (5 bases). Germline values: CDR1 MDHEN, CDR2 SYDVKM. V lost 5 bases and J 1 base, leaving 9 bases between the germline ends. The length of the CDR3 is 15 residues. Here the CDR3 reads CASSPPGSGANVLTF. DNA of the CDR3: TGTGCCAGCAGTCCTCCAGGGTCTGGGGCCAACGTCCTGACTTTC.

The genes are TRBV10-2 and TRBJ1-2; 10 bases are shared with TRBD1. The CDR3 covers 17 residues. Germline CDR1 and CDR2: WSHSY and SAAADI. V shed 2 bases and J 0 bases; nucleotides not matched to a gene: 6. CDR3 DNA: TGCGCCAGCAGTGAGAGGGCTGGACAGGGGGCTAACTATGGCTACACCTTC. This gives the protein CASSERAGQGANYGYTF.

The J gene is TRBJ1-1, the V gene TRBV28; TRBD1 agrees at 7 bases. This CDR3 has 14 residues. The ends lost 6 bases at V and 1 base at J; junction bases unmatched: 5. Germline values: CDR1 MDHEN, CDR2 SYDVKM. CDR3 protein: CASSLGQKNTEAFF. CDR3 DNA sequence: TGTGCCAGCAGCTTGGGACAGAAGAACACTGAAGCTTTCTTT.

The V gene is TRBV27, the J gene TRBJ2-7, with TRBD2 matching 11 bases. Germline CDR1 reads MNHEY; CDR2 reads SMNVEV (reference sequence). This CDR3 region has 15 residues. V gave up 6 bases and J gave up 0 bases; unmatched junction bases: 4. The CDR3 coding sequence is TGTGCCAGCAGATTAGCGGGAGGGACCTCCTACGAGCAGTACTTC. This codes for CASRLAGGTSYEQYF.

The chain carries TRBV7-3 and TRBJ2-3; D possibly corresponds to TRBD1 (5 bases). The CDR3 spans 14 residues. CDR1 SGHTA and CDR2 FQGTGA come from the germline V gene. The V and J ends lost 6 bases and 5 bases respectively, with 15 bases between them. The CDR3 DNA sequence: TGTGCCAGCAGTCTCCAGGGTTCAAGAGATACGCAGTATTTT. It is translated as CASSLQGSRDTQYF.

This clone came up a few times. The CDR3 protein is CASSNQGENTEAFF. CDR3 in DNA: TGCGCCAGCAGTAATCAGGGTGAGAACACTGAAGCTTTCTTT. The J gene is TRBJ1-1, the V gene TRBV5-1, with a weak D call TRBD1 (5 bases). Between the trimmed V and J ends, which lost 5 bases and 1 base, there was a span of 12 bases. The germline V gene encodes CDR1 SGHRS and CDR2 YFSETQ. The CDR3 totals 14 residues.

The V and J genes are TRBV10-3 and TRBJ1-5; 8 bases fit TRBD1. This CDR3 is 15 amino acids long. Germline V gene data show CDR1 as ENHRY and CDR2 as SYGVKD. J lost 5 bases, V lost 3 bases, and 6 bases had no gene match. As DNA, the CDR3 is TGTGCCATCAGTGAAAATCAGGGGGCCGATCAGCCCCAGCATTTT. This encodes CAISENQGADQPQHF.

V gene TRBV20-1 combines with J gene TRBJ1-4; D uncertain. This CDR3 has 11 amino acids. From germline, CDR1 is DFQATT and CDR2 SNEGSKA (reference sequence). V shed 5 bases and J shed 8 bases, with 9 bases lying between them. The CDR3 nucleotides are TGCAGTGCTCAACACGGGGAAAAACTGTTTTTT. Protein sequence: CSAQHGEKLFF.

The chain employs TRBV29-1 and TRBJ2-2, with a possible D match to TRBD2 (5 bases). Trimming shortened V by 3 bases and J by 3 bases, and 8 bases separated the two germline ends. There are 13 residues in the CDR3. The germline CDR1 and CDR2 sequences are SQVTM and ANQGSEA. For the CDR3, the DNA is TGCAGCGTTGACCTGGACTACACCGGGGAGCTGTTTTTT. It yields the protein CSVDLDYTGELFF.

This chain links TRBV11-2 with TRBJ2-1; TRBD2 matches 10 bases. There are 16 residues in the CDR3. Germline V gene lookup returns CDR1 SGHAT and CDR2 FQNNGV. Trimming removed 5 bases from V and 7 bases from J; junction bases left unmatched: 11. In DNA, the CDR3 is TGTGCCAGCAGCCGCGGAAGCGGGAGGGCCTGGAATGAGCAGTTCTTC. Protein sequence: CASSRGSGRAWNEQFF.

This clone turned up a few times. The chain's CDR3 is CASSNCWTGRNTEAFF. The CDR3, as DNA: TGTGCCAGCAGCAACTGTTGGACAGGGCGGAACACTGAAGCTTTCTTT. The chain combines TRBV21-1 with TRBJ1-1; TRBD1, the table's D call, was not compared with the DNA. TRBV21-1 is assigned pseudogene status. This CDR3 is 16 amino acids long.

In DNA form, the CDR3 reads TGCGCCAGCAGCTTGTCAGGGTGGAGCACTGAAGCTTTCTTT. Translated, it gives CASSLSGWSTEAFF. V and J are TRBV5-1 and TRBJ1-1, with D maybe TRBD1 (5 bases). In germline, CDR1 is SGHRS, CDR2 YFSETQ. Trimming cost V 1 base and J 4 bases, with 11 bases left between them. The CDR3 runs to 14 residues.

The chain links TRBV7-3 to TRBJ2-7; weak D call: TRBD2 (6 bases). V gave up 3 bases and J gave up 1 base, with 7 bases separating them. CDR1 and CDR2 from the germline V gene are SGHTA and FQGTGA. The CDR3 has 13 amino acids. This CDR3 reads CASSFGGSYEQYF. DNA of the CDR3: TGTGCCAGCAGCTTTGGGGGGTCCTACGAGCAGTACTTC.

This chain links TRBV5-1 with TRBJ2-7, with 13 bases fitting TRBD2. The CDR3 spans 17 residues. V shed 4 bases, J shed 0 bases, and the junction held 7 bases outside the gene matches. Per germline, CDR1 SGHRS and CDR2 YFSETQ. The CDR3 region is CASSPGLAGESSYEQYF. In nucleotides, the CDR3 is TGCGCCAGCAGCCCCGGACTAGCGGGAGAGAGCTCCTACGAGCAGTACTTC.

This rearrangement joins TRBV7-9 to TRBJ2-7, with 8 bases identical to TRBD2. The CDR3 runs to 18 residues. Looked up from germline, CDR1 is SEHNR and CDR2 is FQNEAQ (reference sequence). V lost 5 bases, J lost 0 bases, and 15 bases stayed unmatched. As DNA, the CDR3 is TGTGCCAGCAGCCCTCCCCTTGGTGCCGGGACTAGCTCCTACGAGCAGTACTTC. This translates into CASSPPLGAGTSSYEQYF.

The chain couples TRBV11-2 to TRBJ2-7; 7 positions match TRBD2. The CDR3 consists of 15 residues. Looked up from germline, CDR1 is SGHAT and CDR2 is FQNNGV. J lost 6 bases, V lost 1 base, and 9 bases had no gene match. The CDR3 region is CASSLGDYQSGEQYF. The DNA for the CDR3 is TGTGCCAGCAGCTTAGGGGACTACCAAAGTGGCGAGCAGTACTTC. Combining the CDR3 with reference TRBV11-2 and TRBJ2-7 gives the whole variable domain EAGVAQSPRYKIIEKRQSVAFWCNPISGHATLYWYQQILGQGPKLLIQFQNNGVVDDSQLPKDRFSAERLKGVDSTLKIQPAKLEDSAVYLCASSLGDYQSGEQYFGPGTRLTVT.

The chain recombines TRBV7-9 with TRBJ2-7; a possible D gene is TRBD2 (6 bases). CDR1 SEHNR and CDR2 FQNEAQ come from the germline V gene (reference sequence). The CDR3 is made up of 15 amino acids. Deletions cut 1 base from V and 1 base from J, with 11 bases between. CDR3 loop: CASSLGLAKSYEQYF. The CDR3 bases are TGTGCCAGCAGCTTAGGGCTAGCGAAGTCCTACGAGCAGTACTTC.

The chain has TRBV7-9 and TRBJ1-3; D ambiguous. Trimming shortened V by 2 bases and J by 0 bases, and 14 bases separated the two germline ends. CDR1 and CDR2 from the germline V gene are SEHNR and FQNEAQ (reference sequence). There are 17 residues in the CDR3. The CDR3: CASSLKSAGNSGNTIYF. The CDR3, as DNA: TGTGCCAGCAGCTTAAAAAGTGCAGGAAACTCTGGAAACACCATATATTTT. The variable domain in full, completed from reference TRBV7-9 and TRBJ1-3, reads DTGVSQNPRHKITKRGQNVTFRCDPISEHNRLYWYRQTLGQGPEFLTYFQNEAQLEKSRLLSDRFSAERPKGSFSTLEIQRTEQGDSAMYLCASSLKSAGNSGNTIYFGEGSWLTVV.

This chain links TRBV5-5 with TRBJ1-4; no definite D call. The germline V and J ends were trimmed by 4 bases and 5 bases, with 15 bases remaining between them. CDR1 is SGHKS and CDR2 is YYEKEE in the germline V gene (reference sequence). The CDR3 has 15 amino acids. The CDR3 region has the DNA TGTGCCAGCAGCCCCTGGAACAGCCCAAATGAAAAACTGTTTTTT. Translated, it gives CASSPWNSPNEKLFF.

The CDR3 nucleotides read TGCGCCAGCAGCTTGGCCTTCAATGAGCAGTTCTTC. It translates to CASSLAFNEQFF. The chain has TRBV5-1 and TRBJ2-1; D is uncertain. The V gene's germline CDR1 is SGHRS and CDR2 YFSETQ. This CDR3 comprises 12 residues. V shed 0 bases and J shed 6 bases, with 4 bases lying between them.

V gene TRBV3-1 (or the pseudogene TRBV3-2) combines with J gene TRBJ1-4; the match to TRBD1 covers 8 bases. The junction had 4 bases not matched to a gene; V was cut back by 2 bases and J by 8 bases. This CDR3 spans 14 amino acids. Germline V gene sequence: CDR1 LGHDT, CDR2 YNNKEL (reference sequence). The CDR3 coding sequence is TGTGCCAGCAGCCAAAGGACAGGGATAGAAAAACTGTTTTTT. Protein product: CASSQRTGIEKLFF.

This chain joins TRBV5-5 and TRBJ2-5, with 7 bases identical to TRBD1. The CDR3 is 15 amino acids. The germline CDR1 and CDR2 sequences are SGHKS and YYEKEE (reference sequence). Trimming removed 0 bases from V and 2 bases from J; junction bases left unmatched: 4. The CDR3 sequence is CASSLGGQFQETQYF. DNA of the CDR3: TGTGCCAGCAGCTTGGGGGGACAGTTTCAAGAGACCCAGTACTTC.

The V and J genes are TRBV5-1 and TRBJ1-6; D might be TRBD1 (6 bases). Trimming took off 2 bases at V and 7 bases at J, with 10 bases between the two ends. Germline CDR1 is SGHRS and CDR2 is YFSETQ. CDR3 length: 14 residues. This CDR3 is CASSFRTENSPLHF. For the CDR3, the DNA is TGCGCCAGCAGCTTCCGGACAGAGAATTCACCCCTCCACTTT.

The chain links TRBV18 to TRBJ1-1, with a possible D match to TRBD1 (6 bases). Trimming cost V 3 bases and J 1 base, with 12 bases left between them. The CDR3 spans 15 residues. CDR1 is KGHSH, CDR2 LQKENI, per germline. CDR3 sequence: CASSPQGLGNTEAFF. CDR3 bases: TGTGCCAGCTCACCTCAGGGGCTGGGGAACACTGAAGCTTTCTTT.

This chain joins TRBV12-5 and TRBJ2-1, with 8 bases matching TRBD2. This CDR3 region has 16 residues. Per germline, CDR1 LGHNT and CDR2 FRNRAP. With V trimmed by 0 bases and J by 3 bases, 4 bases remained unmatched. The CDR3 here is CASGLVVAGSYNEQFF. As DNA, the CDR3 is TGTGCTAGTGGTTTGGTGGTAGCGGGAAGCTACAATGAGCAGTTCTTC. The full variable domain, completed using reference TRBV12-5 and TRBJ2-1, is DARVTQTPRHKVTEMGQEVTMRCQPILGHNTVFWYRQTMMQGLELLAYFRNRAPLDDSGMPKDRFSAEMPDATLATLKIQPSEPRDSAVYFCASGLVVAGSYNEQFFGPGTRLTVL.